This T cell receptor beta chain was documented in a study of blood T cells in healthy people across ages. This clonotype appeared a few times. PCR was performed a second time for about 7 to 12 cycles using a sample-barcoded 5' primer and a J-beta primer mix. TCRdb re-analysed the 5' RACE reads in MiXCR, keeping a single row per CDR3 protein. The sample includes almost 1 million distinct CDR3 sequences, just over 50% of them seen just once. Sequences were obtained from blood. This TCR came from a woman aged 60 to 75 in good health.

This chain's CDR3 is CASSPGASRDTQYF. The CDR3 nucleotides read TGTGCCAGCAGCCCCGGGGCCTCCCGAGATACGCAGTATTTT. The chain employs TRBV7-3 and TRBJ2-3, with D possibly being TRBD1 or TRBD2 (5 bases each). The CDR3 runs 14 residues. V lost 5 bases to trimming and J lost 5 bases, with 14 bases between them. In germline, CDR1 is SGHTA, CDR2 FQGTGA.